This is a list of T cell receptor beta chains from one sample in a study of blood T cells in healthy people across ages. TCRdb re-called the 5' RACE reads through MiXCR, storing one row per CDR3 protein. This sample yields approximately 960,000 distinct CDR3 sequences, of which 29% are seen a single time; 10% belongs to the top ten. The same sample was also studied in work on T cells of mothers and their children.

The sequencing sample was made of blood. Source of these receptors: a woman in her forties in good health. CDR3s leave out the opening cysteine and the closing phenylalanine or tryptophan. Fields, in order: V gene, CDR3 protein.

TRBV20-1 SAISGGYGGEQY
TRBV20-1 SAKYRGPDGYT
TRBV5-1 ASSLTAGDNIQY
TRBV5-1 ASSYLGTVQETQY
TRBV7-8 ASSTRAVSGGRAEQY
TRBV12-5 ASGSTEGVWSTDTQY
TRBV5-1 ASSVGAGGRWETQY
TRBV12-3/TRBV12-4 ASSFIAGGNPYEQY
TRBV28 ASTSGGNNEQF
TRBV12-3/TRBV12-4 ATGQANIQY
TRBV12-3/TRBV12-4 ASTSIVVYNEQY
TRBV14 ASSLLGGKIDTQY
TRBV5-4 ASSNDPGTATEQY
TRBV15 ATSRPRQEQF
TRBV4-1 ASSQDAIEQF
TRBV20-1 SASEGWGSDQPQH
TRBV12-5 ASASDPGPQH
TRBV5-5 ASSRDPPVGRPPTEAF
TRBV15 ATSREGSPNYGYT
TRBV19 ASKTGTGTYEQY
TRBV9 ASSVGQGRTGELF
TRBV20-1 SARDRTGDTSGANVLT
TRBV6-5 VSSYLTSGGLDGQF
TRBV7-9 ASSLVPGQGADEQY
TRBV27 ASRPRRGVSPLH
TRBV7-8 ASSLGQALSDEQY